These 22 T cell receptor beta chains came from one sample sequenced in a study of PD-1 blockade in classical Hodgkin lymphoma. Method: immunoSEQ multiplex PCR; TCRdb's copy keeps in-frame clones and lacks some. Of around 17,000 clones in the sample, just under 85% were seen once. Described time point: newly diagnosed, previously untreated cHL patient sample. Input material: peripheral blood mononuclear cells (PBMCs). The receptors here all came from a human donor with classical Hodgkin lymphoma.

The chain carries TRBV28 and TRBJ2-2, with 9 bases aligning to TRBD1. Germline CDR1 is MDHEN and CDR2 is SYDVKM. J gave up 3 bases and V 2 bases, and 1 base lay outside the gene matches. The CDR3 runs to 15 residues. This CDR3 reads CASSLGTGHTGELFF. DNA for the CDR3: TGTGCCAGCAGTTTAGGGACAGGGCACACCGGGGAGCTGTTTTTT. The full variable domain, completed using reference TRBV28 and TRBJ2-2, is DVKVTQSSRYLVKRTGEKVFLECVQDMDHENMFWYRQDPGLGLRLIYFSYDVKMKEKGDIPEGYSVSREKKERFSLILESASTNQTSMYLCASSLGTGHTGELFFGEGSRLTVL.

The V and J genes are TRBV28 and TRBJ2-7; D gene unclear. V shed 3 bases and J shed 0 bases, with 15 bases lying between them. There are 16 residues in the CDR3. CDR1 is MDHEN, CDR2 SYDVKM, per germline. The CDR3 region has the DNA TGTGCCAGCAGTTTCCGGGCCTTAACGAGCTCCTACGAGCAGTACTTC. Translated: CASSFRALTSSYEQYF.

The sample holds one count of this clone. This sequence joins TRBV7-2 and TRBJ1-1; D perhaps matches TRBD1 (6 bases). This CDR3 is 17 amino acids long. Germline CDR1 SGHTA, CDR2 FQGNSA. V lost 2 bases and J 0 bases, leaving 16 bases between the germline ends. This CDR3 reads CASSLQGLYTMNTEAFF. The CDR3, as DNA: TGTGCCAGCAGCTTACAGGGGCTTTACACGATGAACACTGAAGCTTTCTTT.

CDR3 amino acids: CASSPRASEGRLHEQYF. In DNA, the CDR3 is TGTGCCAGCTCACCACGGGCTAGCGAGGGGAGGCTCCACGAGCAGTACTTC. The rearrangement uses TRBV18 and TRBJ2-7, with D perhaps matching TRBD2 (6 bases). The CDR3 has 17 amino acids. Trimming removed 1 base at V and 5 bases at J, with 21 bases between. The germline CDR1 and CDR2 sequences are KGHSH and LQKENI.

This clone was counted between two and nine times. DNA of the CDR3: TGTGCTAGTGGTTTGACGGGAGGGACCAATGAGCAGTTCTTC. Encoded protein: CASGLTGGTNEQFF. The chain links TRBV12-5 to TRBJ2-1; TRBD2 agrees at 8 bases. V was pared by 2 bases and J by 6 bases, with 3 bases of the junction left unmatched. CDR1 is LGHNT, CDR2 FRNRAP, per germline. CDR3 length: 14 residues.

The chain combines TRBV20-1 with TRBJ2-7; a weak D match, TRBD2 (5 bases). The ends were cut back, 7 bases at V and 7 bases at J, with 14 bases in the middle. CDR1 is DFQATT, CDR2 SNEGSKA, per germline (reference sequence). This CDR3 has 11 residues. The CDR3 DNA is TGCAGTGTTCCACTACGGAGGGAGCAGTACTTC. It encodes CSVPLRREQYF.

The rearrangement uses TRBV6-1 and TRBJ2-7, with TRBD2 as a possible D gene (6 bases). Germline CDR1 reads MNHNS; CDR2 reads SASEGT. V dropped 3 bases and J dropped 0 bases, with 12 bases sitting between them. The CDR3 sequence is 15 residues long. CDR3 amino acids: CASSEALAHSYEQYF. The CDR3 nucleotides read TGTGCCAGCAGTGAGGCTCTAGCGCACTCCTACGAGCAGTACTTC.

V gene TRBV21-1 combines with J gene TRBJ2-2. TRBV21-1 is assigned pseudogene status. The CDR3 is 14 residues long. The CDR3 protein is CASSALFWVGELFF. The CDR3 coding sequence is TGTGCCAGCAGCGCCTTGTTCTGGGTGGGGGAGCTGTTTTTT.

A single count supports this clone. The gene calls are TRBV6-5 and TRBJ2-3; D call uncertain. The length of the CDR3 is 12 residues. V was shortened by 4 bases and J by 2 bases, with 4 bases between the two germline ends. Germline V gene lookup returns CDR1 MNHEY and CDR2 SVGAGI. The CDR3 spells CASSSDTDTQYF. The CDR3 DNA is TGTGCCAGCAGTTCCGACACAGATACGCAGTATTTT.

In DNA form, the CDR3 reads TGTGCCAGTAGTATAGCGACAGAGATCTCCTACGAGCAGTACTTC. Its protein product is CASSIATEISYEQYF. The V call is TRBV19, the J call TRBJ2-7; D perhaps matches TRBD1 (5 bases). This CDR3 has 15 residues. V was cut by 1 base and J by 0 bases, with 10 bases left in between. CDR1 and CDR2 (germline): LNHDA, SQIVND (reference sequence). The variable domain in full, with the rest retrieved from reference TRBV19 and TRBJ2-7, is DGGITQSPKYLFRKEGQNVTLSCEQNLNHDAMYWYRQDPGQGLRLIYYSQIVNDFQKGDIAEGYSVSREKKESFPLTVTSAQKNPTAFYLCASSIATEISYEQYFGPGTRLTVT.

The chain joins TRBV7-7 to TRBJ2-2; D may be TRBD1 or TRBD2 (5 bases each). The CDR3 is made up of 16 amino acids. Looked up from germline, CDR1 is SSHAT and CDR2 is FNYEAQ (reference sequence). V was trimmed by 2 bases and J by 5 bases, leaving 15 bases between them. CDR3 in amino acids: CASSLIPEGQTGELFF. As DNA, the CDR3 is TGTGCCAGCAGCTTAATCCCCGAGGGGCAAACCGGGGAGCTGTTTTTT.

The rearrangement links TRBV11-3 to TRBJ2-3; possible D gene TRBD2, 6 bases. Between the trimmed V and J ends, which lost 0 bases and 7 bases, there was a span of 14 bases. This CDR3 spans 15 amino acids. Germline-derived CDR1 and CDR2 are SGHNT and YENEEA. The DNA for the CDR3 is TGTGCCAGCAGCTTAGAGGCCGGGAGAGGGAATACGCAGTATTTT. This codes for CASSLEAGRGNTQYF.

The chain couples TRBV11-1 to TRBJ2-2; 7 nucleotides line up with TRBD1. The CDR3 has 14 residues. From germline, CDR1 is SGHAT and CDR2 FQDESV (reference sequence). After removal of 5 bases from V and 7 bases from J, the junction contained 7 bases not matched to a gene. The CDR3 region has the DNA TGTGCCAGCAGCCCGGGACAGAGAATCGGGGAGCTGTTTTTT. Translation gives CASSPGQRIGELFF. Full variable domain (remainder filled in from reference TRBV11-1 and TRBJ2-2): EAEVAQSPRYKITEKSQAVAFWCDPISGHATLYWYRQILGQGPELLVQFQDESVVDDSQLPKDRFSAERLKGVDSTLKIQPAELGDSAMYLCASSPGQRIGELFFGEGSRLTVL.

The chain links TRBV5-6 to TRBJ2-7; either TRBD1 or TRBD2 may supply D (5 bases each). CDR1 SGHDT and CDR2 YYEEEE come from the germline V gene. This CDR3 is 14 amino acids long. V lost 4 bases, J lost 6 bases, and 17 bases lay in between. This chain's CDR3 is CASSGGPRGVEQYF. The CDR3 DNA sequence: TGTGCCAGCAGCGGGGGACCACGGGGAGTCGAGCAGTACTTC.

The J gene is TRBJ1-2, the V gene TRBV2; no firm D call. Trimming left V 1 base short and J 1 base short, with 7 bases between. Germline CDR1 SNHLY, CDR2 FYNNEI. The CDR3 totals 14 residues. The CDR3 DNA reads as TGTGCCAGCAGTGAAGGAGGGATTAACTATGGCTACACCTTC. It yields the protein CASSEGGINYGYTF.

The chain is built from TRBV19 and TRBJ2-3; 7 bases are shared with TRBD2. The CDR3 length is 16 residues. Germline V gene sequence: CDR1 LNHDA, CDR2 SQIVND (reference sequence). V dropped 4 bases and J dropped 0; count of bases not matched to a gene: 7. CDR3: CASSTGLAGSTDTQYF. DNA for the CDR3: TGTGCCAGTAGTACCGGATTAGCGGGTAGCACAGATACGCAGTATTTT.

This clone showed up just a few times. This chain links TRBV27 with TRBJ2-7; D not resolved. Trimming took off 6 bases at V and 2 bases at J, with 14 bases between the two ends. The CDR3 contains 14 residues. The V gene's germline CDR1 is MNHEY and CDR2 SMNVEV (reference sequence). CDR3 protein: CASRPPGPTYEQYF. In nucleotides, the CDR3 is TGTGCCAGCAGACCTCCCGGGCCTACCTACGAGCAGTACTTC.

For the CDR3, the DNA is TGTGCCAGCAGCCAAGATCGGGGGCGCGAGCAGTACTTC. This codes for CASSQDRGREQYF. The V and J genes are TRBV14 and TRBJ2-7; tentatively, D is TRBD1 or TRBD2 (6 bases each). The length of the CDR3 is 13 residues. From germline, CDR1 is SGHDN and CDR2 FVKESK. V was clipped by 0 bases and J by 6 bases, with 9 bases between them.

The CDR3: CASVDRVPYGYTF. The DNA for the CDR3 is TGTGCCAGCGTGGACCGGGTCCCCTATGGCTACACCTTC. The V and J genes are TRBV28 and TRBJ1-2; D ambiguous. Germline V CDR1 and CDR2: MDHEN, SYDVKM. This CDR3 comprises 13 residues. Trimming pared 8 bases from V and 4 bases from J, leaving 14 bases between.

V usage is TRBV19 and J usage is TRBJ1-5; TRBD1 matches 7 bases. Trimming cost V 7 bases and J 0 bases; bases outside gene matches: 9. The length of the CDR3 is 16 residues. Germline CDR1 and CDR2: LNHDA and SQIVND (reference sequence). In nucleotides, the CDR3 is TGTGCCAGTACCACCATGCAGGGGGGTAGCAATCAGCCCCAGCATTTT. Translating gives CASTTMQGGSNQPQHF.

The DNA for the CDR3 is TGCAGTGGAGCATCCTACAATGAGCAGTTCTTC. This sequence encodes CSGASYNEQFF. The rearrangement links TRBV20-1 to TRBJ2-1; D gene ambiguous. This CDR3 contains 11 residues. The V gene lost 7 bases and the J gene lost 1 base, with 5 bases spanning the gap. CDR1 is DFQATT and CDR2 is SNEGSKA in the germline V gene (reference sequence).

The gene calls are TRBV5-6 and TRBJ2-7, with D maybe TRBD2 (5 bases). Per the germline V gene, CDR1 is SGHDT and CDR2 is YYEEEE. The V end lost 4 bases, the J end lost 6 bases, and 14 bases lay between the germline ends. This CDR3 contains 13 residues. CDR3 sequence: CASSLVARSEQYF. In DNA form, the CDR3 reads TGTGCCAGCAGCCTAGTAGCGAGGAGCGAGCAGTACTTC.